These T cell receptor beta chains were read from a single sample in a study of tumor and adjacent non-tumor tissue in lung cancer. TCRdb ran MiXCR on the multiplex PCR reads and lists one entry per CDR3 protein. The sample lists 100,000 to 150,000 distinct CDR3 sequences; over 65% were seen once. The sequenced sample consisted of lung tumor tissue. The receptors were sampled from a man aged 25 to 45 with non-small cell lung cancer. The CDR3 runs from the conserved cysteine through the conserved F or W. The order of the fields is CDR3 length, V gene, D gene, clone size, J gene, CDR3 protein. D genes are given only for firm matches. Clone size is given for some rows only: seen once, a few or many times, or a class if the clone is expanded.

length: 15
V: TRBV7-9
D: NA
size: NA
J: TRBJ1-3
CDR3: CASSLPGRFGNTTYF

length: 13
V: TRBV10-3
D: NA
size: many
J: TRBJ2-5
CDR3: CAISDSSGPPQYF

length: 11
V: TRBV5-6
D: NA
size: NA
J: TRBJ2-5
CDR3: CASSFEETKYF

length: 15
V: TRBV11-3
D: TRBD2
size: NA
J: TRBJ2-5
CDR3: CARGLQAGGQETQYF

length: 13
V: TRBV20-1
D: TRBD2
size: many
J: TRBJ2-1
CDR3: CSAQAGLINEQFF

length: 16
V: TRBV4-3
D: TRBD2
size: few
J: TRBJ2-3
CDR3: CVSSQAPSGGPDMQYF

length: 13
V: TRBV20-1
D: NA
size: few
J: TRBJ2-3
CDR3: CSAPLGGKDTQYF

length: 14
V: TRBV20-1
D: NA
size: many
J: TRBJ2-7
CDR3: CSARTPWNVYEQYF

length: 15
V: TRBV6-5
D: NA
size: many
J: TRBJ2-3
CDR3: CASSYLTSSTDTQYF

length: 16
V: TRBV5-1
D: NA
size: many
J: TRBJ2-4
CDR3: CASSLVQISTKNIQYF

length: 14
V: TRBV11-2
D: NA
size: NA
J: TRBJ2-7
CDR3: CASRSRRASYEQYF

length: 14
V: TRBV11-2
D: NA
size: NA
J: TRBJ1-1
CDR3: CASSLFSLDAEALF

length: 16
V: TRBV11-1
D: NA
size: NA
J: TRBJ2-3
CDR3: CASSLEDILRTETQYF

length: 13
V: TRBV20-1
D: NA
size: few
J: TRBJ1-5
CDR3: CSARGTASQPQHF

length: 11
V: TRBV29-1
D: NA
size: NA
J: TRBJ2-4
CDR3: CSVNHRDIHYF

length: 13
V: TRBV12-3/TRBV12-4
D: NA
size: NA
J: TRBJ2-7
CDR3: CASTLDSSYEQYF

length: 15
V: TRBV4-3
D: NA
size: many
J: TRBJ2-3
CDR3: CASSQDRVSTDTQYF

length: 12
V: TRBV29-1
D: NA
size: NA
J: TRBJ1-2
CDR3: CSVETPTDGYIF

length: 15
V: TRBV11-2
D: NA
size: NA
J: TRBJ1-3
CDR3: CVSSLDGTRGNTIYF

length: 15
V: TRBV5-4
D: TRBD2
size: NA
J: TRBJ2-2
CDR3: CASSSSGVNTGELFF

length: 16
V: TRBV24-1
D: NA
size: NA
J: TRBJ2-2
CDR3: CATSNLGGENTGELFF

length: 10
V: TRBV6-1
D: NA
size: NA
J: TRBJ1-1
CDR3: CARREAEAFF

length: 15
V: TRBV6-2/TRBV6-3
D: TRBD2
size: many
J: TRBJ2-1
CDR3: CASSLTGLAYNEQFF

length: 14
V: TRBV11-2
D: NA
size: many
J: TRBJ2-5
CDR3: CASSFGIHQETQYF

length: 14
V: TRBV6-5
D: NA
size: NA
J: TRBJ1-2
CDR3: CASKSAGSDYGYSF

length: 13
V: TRBV10-3
D: NA
size: NA
J: TRBJ1-3
CDR3: CAIAQDSGNTIYF

length: 18
V: TRBV11-2
D: TRBD1
size: NA
J: TRBJ2-3
CDR3: CASSSRHLQGVGTDTQYF

length: 17
V: TRBV5-5
D: TRBD2
size: many
J: TRBJ2-7
CDR3: CASSPSSLREGAYEQYF

length: 14
V: TRBV20-1
D: TRBD1
size: NA
J: TRBJ1-1
CDR3: CSAPNRQGGTRAFF

length: 15
V: TRBV6-2/TRBV6-3
D: TRBD2
size: NA
J: TRBJ2-7
CDR3: CANSLLAGGPHEQYF

length: 12
V: TRBV20-1
D: TRBD1
size: NA
J: TRBJ2-7
CDR3: CSVGTATHELYF

length: 12
V: TRBV6-2/TRBV6-3
D: NA
size: many
J: TRBJ2-5
CDR3: CASRPDVGTQYF

length: 14
V: TRBV6-5
D: NA
size: NA
J: TRBJ2-5
CDR3: CACSPRGPGETQYF

length: 15
V: TRBV5-1
D: TRBD2
size: NA
J: TRBJ2-1
CDR3: CASRWTSGSIDEQFF

length: 17
V: TRBV12-3/TRBV12-4
D: NA
size: NA
J: TRBJ1-5
CDR3: CASSLEAGDYSNQPQHF

length: 12
V: TRBV7-9
D: NA
size: NA
J: TRBJ1-1
CDR3: CASSLDLIEAFF

length: 15
V: TRBV5-1
D: NA
size: NA
J: TRBJ2-7
CDR3: CASSRSGIGHNEQYF

length: 12
V: TRBV29-1
D: NA
size: many
J: TRBJ1-5
CDR3: CSARNSNQPQHF

length: 12
V: TRBV19
D: NA
size: NA
J: TRBJ2-2
CDR3: CASGDYTGELFF

length: 14
V: TRBV11-2
D: NA
size: many
J: TRBJ2-7
CDR3: CASSTGFSSYEQYF

length: 16
V: TRBV27
D: TRBD1
size: NA
J: TRBJ1-4
CDR3: CASSSDRRSPNEKLFF

length: 17
V: TRBV12-3/TRBV12-4
D: NA
size: NA
J: TRBJ2-2
CDR3: CASSLWTGVTNTGKQFF

length: 16
V: TRBV11-1
D: NA
size: once
J: TRBJ2-4
CDR3: CASIHSGRAAKNIQYF

length: 14
V: TRBV11-2
D: NA
size: NA
J: TRBJ2-2
CDR3: CASSPIDASGELFF

length: 18
V: TRBV29-1
D: NA
size: NA
J: TRBJ2-1
CDR3: CGADGSAGNNRGYNEQFF

length: 13
V: TRBV6-5
D: NA
size: NA
J: TRBJ1-1
CDR3: CASSFDSLSEAFF

length: 18
V: TRBV7-9
D: NA
size: NA
J: TRBJ2-6
CDR3: CANSQGTGVGIGANVLTF

length: 13
V: TRBV7-9
D: NA
size: NA
J: TRBJ2-3
CDR3: CASSFPQGDTQYF

length: 15
V: TRBV4-1
D: NA
size: NA
J: TRBJ1-5
CDR3: CASSQELKEGQPQHF

length: 14
V: TRBV7-9
D: TRBD2
size: NA
J: TRBJ2-3
CDR3: CASNPGGLTDTQYF

length: 14
V: TRBV11-2
D: NA
size: NA
J: TRBJ2-2
CDR3: CASSLTRLGGELFF

length: 16
V: TRBV19
D: TRBD1
size: NA
J: TRBJ1-1
CDR3: CASNPQGPLMNTEAFF

length: 14
V: TRBV11-2
D: NA
size: NA
J: TRBJ1-6
CDR3: CANGTNSGNSPLHF